This T cell receptor beta chain was captured by sequencing in a study of post-analysis software for immune sequencing data. The CDR3 totals 12 residues. V lost 2 bases and J lost 11, with 7 bases in between. Findings of the study overall: TRBV5-6, TRBV5-1 and TRBV20-1 belonged to a set of roughly five TRBV segments that were more frequent in patients than controls.

Researchers reported that TCR beta cDNA libraries carried unique molecular identifiers. One entry per CDR3 protein, called by TCRdb with MiXCR from the PCR reads. Of roughly 410,000 distinct CDR3 sequences detected, roughly 35% appear once; the ten largest clones hold about an eighth. As to this clonotype: The antigen is not known.

Sequenced: blood. This TCR came from a girl aged 5-17 years with multiple sclerosis. The chain recombines TRBV12-3 or TRBV12-4 with TRBJ1-6; D ambiguous. For the CDR3, the DNA is TGTGCCAGCAGTTTAACAGCCGCACCCCTCCACTTT. Encoded protein: CASSLTAAPLHF.